This TCR beta chain was obtained from a study of blood T cell repertoires in COVID-19. Overall study context: Italy, Spain and the United States were the sources of the convalescent and acute COVID-19 samples. T cells, B-cell-depleted T cells, or PBMCs provided the cDNA or gDNA that served as material.

Study processing details: The assay estimated nucleated cells by amplifying reference gene primers. Method: immunoSEQ multiplex PCR; TCRdb's copy keeps in-frame clones and lacks some. The D gene and trimming were derived from the DNA, and the V and J assignments and clone size from that table. The sample records 250,000 to 350,000 clones, 83% being singletons. This CDR3 spans 17 amino acids. Germline V gives CDR1 MNHEY, CDR2 SVGEGT. V was trimmed by 4 bases and J by 0 bases, leaving 16 bases between them. This sequence originates from a woman between 50 and 59 years old with acute or convalescent COVID-19. The sample taken for sequencing was peripheral blood. The genes are TRBV6-2 or TRBV6-3 and TRBJ1-5; D is perhaps TRBD1 (6 bases). The CDR3 DNA reads TGTGCCAGCAGTTCCCGGGACACCCTTTATAGCAATCAGCCCCAGCATTTT. It codes for CASSSRDTLYSNQPQHF.